One T cell receptor beta chain is described in this entry. The antigen remains undetermined. This could be a read error, since a much larger clone is one nucleotide away. The lymph nodes were axillary draining lymph nodes from breast cancer patients. The sample belongs to a study of breast tumors, draining lymph nodes, adjacent tissues. The study's findings and limits: Luminal-like breast cancer showed significantly higher tumor–nontumor repertoire similarity than basal-like.

Looked up from germline, CDR1 is DFQATT and CDR2 is SNEGSKA (reference sequence). CDR3 length: 13 amino acids. TCRdb independently ran MiXCR on the multiplex PCR reads; one entry per CDR3 protein. The data contain 150,000 or so distinct CDR3 sequences, about 30% of them seen just once; the ten biggest clones take up 3.8%. The sequenced sample consisted of axillary lymph node tissue. The V call is TRBV20-1, the J call TRBJ2-7, with a tentative D call TRBD2 (5 bases). This sequence was found in a female donor with breast cancer. Some clones in this sample may be carry-over from other donors' samples. DNA of the CDR3: TGCAGTGCTAGTCACACGGCGGGCTACGCGCAGTACTTC. It encodes CSASHTAGYAQYF.